The clone carrying this T cell receptor (beta chain) was recorded many times. Its antigen is unidentified. The junction does not match germline at one end; this may be a read error. Using its own MiXCR run on the 5' RACE reads, TCRdb lists one record per CDR3 protein. The repertoire holds a few hundred thousand distinct CDR3 sequences, with 25% to 30% as singletons. These data come from a study of T-cell memory formation after mild COVID-19. Whole-study findings and limits: A balance of CD4 and CD8 characterized clones contracting day 15 to 85, whereas later expanders leaned CD4+.

Sample: PBMCs or a T cell subset sorted from them (not recorded which). This receptor was identified in an adult woman who had mild COVID-19 (a few samples of this study predate the infection). Cell type and time point are not known.

CDR3 loop: CATSSLTGAENIQYF. The CDR3 coding sequence is TGTGCCACCAGCAGCCTAACAGGAGCCGAAAACATTCAGTACTTC. The chain has TRBV15 and TRBJ2-4; the D gene is possibly TRBD1 (5 bases). Germline lookup yields CDR1 LNHNV and CDR2 YYDKDF (reference sequence). The CDR3 spans 15 residues.